This is a list of T cell receptor beta chains from one sample in a study of response to subunit inactivated influenza vaccine. TCRdb recomputed calls from the RT-PCR reads with MiXCR, one row per CDR3 protein. The repertoire consists of some 800,000 distinct CDR3 sequences, with around 21% occurring once and the leading ten covering more than 8.5%. The source material was PBMCs from blood, sampled around 5 days after vaccination. The receptors here all came from a man aged 45-65 years who received an inactivated influenza vaccine. CDR3s include the opening cysteine and the closing phenylalanine or tryptophan. A D gene is named only where the DNA matches it firmly. The size field is filled for only some rows; it gives once, few, many or a size class.

V: TRBV6-2/TRBV6-3
D: -
J: TRBJ2-7
size: few
CDR3: CASSWLVYEQYF
DNA: TGTGCCAGCAGTTGGCTCGTCTACGAGCAGTACTTC

V: TRBV20-1
D: -
J: TRBJ1-1
size: -
CDR3: CSATVQANTEAFF
DNA: TGCAGTGCTACCGTACAGGCGAACACTGAAGCTTTCTTT

V: TRBV4-1
D: -
J: TRBJ2-1
size: -
CDR3: CASSQGLGEQFF
DNA: TGCGCCAGCAGCCAAGGTCTCGGTGAGCAGTTCTTC

V: TRBV4-3
D: -
J: TRBJ2-5
size: once
CDR3: CASSQVVGGLLETQYF
DNA: TGCGCCAGCAGCCAAGTCGTGGGGGGCCTCCTCGAGACCCAGTACTTC

V: TRBV12-3/TRBV12-4
D: -
J: TRBJ2-5
size: many
CDR3: CASSFGYGETQYF
DNA: TGTGCCAGCAGTTTTGGCTATGGGGAGACCCAGTACTTC

V: TRBV20-1
D: -
J: TRBJ2-5
size: -
CDR3: CSARTAGLPKYF
DNA: TGCAGTGCTAGAACAGCGGGCCTTCCAAAGTACTTC

V: TRBV10-3
D: -
J: TRBJ2-3
size: few
CDR3: CAIRQNTDTQYF
DNA: TGTGCCATCAGGCAGAACACAGATACGCAGTATTTT

V: TRBV11-2
D: -
J: TRBJ2-5
size: few
CDR3: CASRTLQETQYF
DNA: TGTGCCAGCCGGACCCTCCAAGAGACCCAGTACTTC

V: TRBV27
D: TRBD1
J: TRBJ1-1
size: -
CDR3: CASSRQSGTGSTEAFF
DNA: TGTGCCAGCAGTCGACAATCCGGGACAGGTAGCACTGAAGCTTTCTTT

V: TRBV12-3/TRBV12-4
D: -
J: TRBJ2-2
size: many
CDR3: CASSLGGTNTGELFF
DNA: TGTGCCAGCAGCTTGGGCGGAACGAACACCGGGGAGCTGTTTTTT

V: TRBV20-1
D: -
J: TRBJ2-2
size: -
CDR3: CSASLAANTGELFF
DNA: TGCAGTGCTAGCTTAGCGGCGAACACCGGGGAGCTGTTTTTT

V: TRBV10-3
D: TRBD1
J: TRBJ2-5
size: -
CDR3: CAIKSGTGETQYF
DNA: TGTGCCATCAAATCCGGGACAGGGGAGACCCAGTACTTC

V: TRBV7-2
D: -
J: TRBJ2-3
size: -
CDR3: CASSPLPLQTDTQYF
DNA: TGTGCCAGCAGCCCACTTCCACTGCAAACAGATACGCAGTATTTT

V: TRBV7-2
D: TRBD2
J: TRBJ2-3
size: many
CDR3: CASSLRWTSDSTDTQYF
DNA: TGTGCCAGCAGCTTAAGATGGACTAGCGATAGCACAGATACGCAGTATTTT

V: TRBV12-3/TRBV12-4
D: TRBD1
J: TRBJ2-7
size: few
CDR3: CASSLGQPNLGAYYEQYF
DNA: TGTGCCAGCAGCCTGGGACAGCCGAATCTCGGGGCCTACTACGAGCAGTACTTC

V: TRBV7-8
D: TRBD2
J: TRBJ2-3
size: -
CDR3: CASRFPAGGRSDTQYF
DNA: TGTGCCAGCAGATTCCCAGCGGGAGGGCGATCAGATACGCAGTATTTT

V: TRBV12-3/TRBV12-4
D: -
J: TRBJ2-7
size: few
CDR3: CASSRVEYEQYF
DNA: TGTGCCAGCAGTCGGGTGGAGTACGAGCAGTACTTC

V: TRBV20-1
D: TRBD2
J: TRBJ2-7
size: few
CDR3: CSAIIAGGPGEQYF
DNA: TGCAGTGCCATTATAGCGGGAGGGCCGGGCGAGCAGTACTTC

V: TRBV5-6
D: -
J: TRBJ2-1
size: once
CDR3: CASSLGGRVGEQFF
DNA: TGTGCCAGCAGCTTAGGGGGGAGGGTCGGTGAGCAGTTCTTC

V: TRBV20-1
D: TRBD1
J: TRBJ2-3
size: -
CDR3: CSARGIQGAQADTQYF
DNA: TGCAGTGCTAGAGGTATCCAGGGGGCGCAGGCAGATACGCAGTATTTT

V: TRBV29-1
D: -
J: TRBJ2-3
size: -
CDR3: CSVGGMGQLITDTQYF
DNA: TGCAGCGTCGGTGGGATGGGACAACTTATCACAGATACGCAGTATTTT

V: TRBV29-1
D: -
J: TRBJ1-2
size: few
CDR3: CSVSKGPNYGYTF
DNA: TGCAGCGTCTCGAAGGGCCCTAACTATGGCTACACCTTC

V: TRBV7-9
D: TRBD1
J: TRBJ1-2
size: -
CDR3: CASSLDEQGLGSYTF
DNA: TGTGCCAGCAGCTTAGATGAACAGGGGCTAGGGAGCTACACCTTC

V: TRBV4-3
D: TRBD2
J: TRBJ2-1
size: few
CDR3: CASSQRASGSFREQFF
DNA: TGCGCCAGCAGCCAACGGGCTAGCGGGAGTTTTAGGGAGCAGTTCTTC

V: TRBV7-2
D: -
J: TRBJ2-3
size: -
CDR3: CASSLVGVDHTDTQYF
DNA: TGTGCCAGCAGCTTAGTAGGGGTAGACCACACAGATACGCAGTATTTT

V: TRBV19
D: -
J: TRBJ2-3
size: few
CDR3: CASSIRGTSTDTQYF
DNA: TGTGCCAGTAGTATCCGGGGGACTAGCACAGATACGCAGTATTTT

V: TRBV12-3/TRBV12-4
D: -
J: TRBJ1-2
size: few
CDR3: CASEDSNNYGYTF
DNA: TGTGCCAGCGAGGACAGCAATAACTATGGCTACACCTTC

V: TRBV5-1
D: -
J: TRBJ1-6
size: -
CDR3: CASSFGEVNSPLHF
DNA: TGCGCCAGCAGCTTCGGAGAGGTTAATTCACCCCTCCACTTT

V: TRBV7-9
D: -
J: TRBJ1-4
size: -
CDR3: CASSFLTGGEKLFF
DNA: TGTGCCAGCAGCTTTCTGACGGGAGGTGAAAAACTGTTTTTT

V: TRBV2
D: -
J: TRBJ2-3
size: -
CDR3: CASSETATDTQYF
DNA: TGTGCCAGCAGTGAAACGGCGACAGATACGCAGTATTTT

V: TRBV29-1
D: TRBD1
J: TRBJ2-7
size: few
CDR3: CSGAGTGSLEQYF
DNA: TGCAGCGGGGCCGGGACAGGGTCGCTCGAGCAGTACTTC

V: TRBV5-1
D: -
J: TRBJ2-1
size: -
CDR3: CASNPSPGSSYNEQFF
DNA: TGCGCCAGCAACCCCTCCCCGGGGAGCTCCTACAATGAGCAGTTCTTC